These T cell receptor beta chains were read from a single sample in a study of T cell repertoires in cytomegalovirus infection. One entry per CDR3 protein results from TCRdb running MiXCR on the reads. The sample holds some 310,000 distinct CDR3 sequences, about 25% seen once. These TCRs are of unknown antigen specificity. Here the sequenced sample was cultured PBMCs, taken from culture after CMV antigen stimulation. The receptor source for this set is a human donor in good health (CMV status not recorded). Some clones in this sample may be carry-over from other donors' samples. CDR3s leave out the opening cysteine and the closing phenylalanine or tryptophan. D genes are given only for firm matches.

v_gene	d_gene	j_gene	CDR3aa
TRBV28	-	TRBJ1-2	ASRRQIYGYT
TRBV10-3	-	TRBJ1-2	ASQGPNYGYT
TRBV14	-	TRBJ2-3	ASSQDSDTTQY
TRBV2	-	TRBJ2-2	ASSERGSGELF
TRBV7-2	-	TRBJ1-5	ASSPWGGDGSNQPQH
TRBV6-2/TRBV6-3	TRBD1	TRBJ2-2	ASSMGQGGPTGELF
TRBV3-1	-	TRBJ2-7	ASSQTGPTGEQY
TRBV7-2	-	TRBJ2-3	ASSPHSSTDTQY
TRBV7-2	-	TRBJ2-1	ASSLGRLYNEQF
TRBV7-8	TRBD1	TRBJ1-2	ASSPLGGDRGRYYGYT
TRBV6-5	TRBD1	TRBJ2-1	ASIGLLRGRSYNEQF
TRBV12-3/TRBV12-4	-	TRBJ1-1	ASSLYQGTEAF
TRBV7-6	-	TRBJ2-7	ASSLGFYENYEQY
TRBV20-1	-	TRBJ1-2	SASAQGVRGDNYGYT